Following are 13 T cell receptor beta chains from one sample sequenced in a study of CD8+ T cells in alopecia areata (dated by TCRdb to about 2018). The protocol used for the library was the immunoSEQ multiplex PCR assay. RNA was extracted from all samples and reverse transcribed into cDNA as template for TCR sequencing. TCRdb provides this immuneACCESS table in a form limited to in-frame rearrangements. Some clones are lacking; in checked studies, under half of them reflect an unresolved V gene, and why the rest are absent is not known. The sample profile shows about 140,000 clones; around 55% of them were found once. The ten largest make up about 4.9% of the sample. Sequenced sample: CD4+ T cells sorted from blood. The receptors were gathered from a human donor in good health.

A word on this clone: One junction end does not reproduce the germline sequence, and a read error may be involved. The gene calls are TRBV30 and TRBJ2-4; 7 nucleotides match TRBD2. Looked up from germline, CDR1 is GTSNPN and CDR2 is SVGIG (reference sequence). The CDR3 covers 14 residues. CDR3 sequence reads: CAWRVAGAKNIQYF. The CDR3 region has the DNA TGTGCATGGAGGGTAGCGGGAGCCAAAAACATTCAGTACTTC. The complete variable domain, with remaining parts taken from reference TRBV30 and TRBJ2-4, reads SQTIHQWPATLVQPVGSPLSLECTVEGTSNPNLYWYRQAAGRGLQLLFYSVGIGQISSEVPQNLSASRPQDRQFILSSKKLLLSDSGFYLCAWRVAGAKNIQYFGAGTRLSVL.

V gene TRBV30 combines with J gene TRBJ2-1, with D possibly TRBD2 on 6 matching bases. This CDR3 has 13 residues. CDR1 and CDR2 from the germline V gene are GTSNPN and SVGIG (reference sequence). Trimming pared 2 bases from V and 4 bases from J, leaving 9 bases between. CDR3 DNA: TGTGCCTGGAGTCCAGGGACTTACAATGAGCAGTTCTTC. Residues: CAWSPGTYNEQFF.

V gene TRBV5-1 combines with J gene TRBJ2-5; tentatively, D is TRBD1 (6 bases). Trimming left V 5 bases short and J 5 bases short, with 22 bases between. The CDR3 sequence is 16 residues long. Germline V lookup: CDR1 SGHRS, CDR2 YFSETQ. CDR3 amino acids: CASSPSAGRGRETQYF. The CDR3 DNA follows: TGCGCCAGCAGTCCCTCGGCGGGCAGGGGAAGGGAGACCCAGTACTTC.

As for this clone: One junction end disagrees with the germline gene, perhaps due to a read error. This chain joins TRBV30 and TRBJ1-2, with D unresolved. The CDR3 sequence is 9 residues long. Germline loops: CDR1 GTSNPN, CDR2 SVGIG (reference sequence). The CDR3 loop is CAWGPSLHF. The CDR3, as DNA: TGTGCCTGGGGGCCCTCCTTGCACTTC.

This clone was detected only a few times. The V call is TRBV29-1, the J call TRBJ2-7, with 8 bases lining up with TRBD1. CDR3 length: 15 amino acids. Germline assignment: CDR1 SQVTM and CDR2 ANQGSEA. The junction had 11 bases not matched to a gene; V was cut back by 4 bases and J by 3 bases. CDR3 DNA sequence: TGCAGCGTTGCGGGTGGACAGGGAATACGCTACGAGCAGTACTTC. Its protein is CSVAGGQGIRYEQYF.

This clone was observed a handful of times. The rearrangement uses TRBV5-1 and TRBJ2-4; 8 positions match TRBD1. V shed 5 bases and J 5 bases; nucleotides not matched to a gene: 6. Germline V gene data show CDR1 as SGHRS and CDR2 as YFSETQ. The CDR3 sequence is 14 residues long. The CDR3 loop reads CASRPGGAENIQYF. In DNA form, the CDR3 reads TGCGCCAGCAGGCCAGGGGGCGCGGAAAACATTCAGTACTTC.

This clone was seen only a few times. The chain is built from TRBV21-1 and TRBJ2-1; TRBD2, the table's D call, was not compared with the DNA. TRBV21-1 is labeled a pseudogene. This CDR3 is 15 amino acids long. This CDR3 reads CASSKPSGRVHEQFF. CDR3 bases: TGTGCCAGCAGCAAACCTAGCGGGAGAGTTCATGAGCAGTTCTTC.

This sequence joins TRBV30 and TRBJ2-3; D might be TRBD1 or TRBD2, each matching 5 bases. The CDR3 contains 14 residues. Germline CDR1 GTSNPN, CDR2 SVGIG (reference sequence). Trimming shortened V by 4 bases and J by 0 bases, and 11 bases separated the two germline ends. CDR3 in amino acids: CAWKRGLSTDTQYF. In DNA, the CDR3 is TGTGCCTGGAAACGGGGCCTAAGCACAGATACGCAGTATTTT.

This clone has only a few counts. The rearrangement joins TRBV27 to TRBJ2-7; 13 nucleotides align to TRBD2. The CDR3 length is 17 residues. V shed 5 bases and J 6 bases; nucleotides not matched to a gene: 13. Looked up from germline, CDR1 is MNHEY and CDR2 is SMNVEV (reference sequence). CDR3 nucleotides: TGTGCCAGCAGTATGCGCTCACTAGCGGGAGGGCCGGTCGAGCAGTACTTC. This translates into CASSMRSLAGGPVEQYF.

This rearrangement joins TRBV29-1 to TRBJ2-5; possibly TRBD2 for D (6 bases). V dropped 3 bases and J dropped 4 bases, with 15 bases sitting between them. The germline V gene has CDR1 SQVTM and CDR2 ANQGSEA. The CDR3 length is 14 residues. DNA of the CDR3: TGCAGCGTTGATACGGGAGAGGTCCCAGAGACCCAGTACTTC. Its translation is CSVDTGEVPETQYF.

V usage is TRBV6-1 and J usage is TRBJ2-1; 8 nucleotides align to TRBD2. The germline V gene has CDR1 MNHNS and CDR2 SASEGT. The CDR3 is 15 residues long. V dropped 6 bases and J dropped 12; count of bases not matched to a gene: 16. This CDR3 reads CASSLGSGTSNRQFF. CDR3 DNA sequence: TGTGCCAGCAGCTTGGGCTCTGGGACTAGTAATCGGCAGTTCTTC.

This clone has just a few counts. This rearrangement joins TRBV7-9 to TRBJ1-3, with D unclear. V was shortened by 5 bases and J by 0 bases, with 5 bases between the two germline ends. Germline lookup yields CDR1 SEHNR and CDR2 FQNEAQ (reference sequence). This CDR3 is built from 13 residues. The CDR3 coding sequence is TGTGCCAGCAGCCCGAGCTCTGGAAACACCATATATTTT. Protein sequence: CASSPSSGNTIYF.

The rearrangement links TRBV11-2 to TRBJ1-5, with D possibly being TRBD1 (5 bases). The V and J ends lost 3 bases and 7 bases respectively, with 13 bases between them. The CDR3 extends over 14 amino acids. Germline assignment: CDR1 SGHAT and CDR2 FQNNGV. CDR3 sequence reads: CASSLGGGNQPQHF. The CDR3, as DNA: TGTGCCAGCAGCTTGGGTGGGGGGAACCAGCCCCAGCATTTT.